Reported below is one T cell receptor (beta chain). Its antigen is undetermined. This record belongs to a study of cytomegalovirus exposure and HLA in healthy donors. Study in general: Tens of millions of unique TCR sequences came from HLA-typed donors in an early release. Caucasian-associated ancestry cluster membership applied to over 80% of approximately 400 genotyped donors.

Findings of the study overall: Later on, an analysis showed TCR association rates differing by HLA locus, with DRB1 the most and HLA-C the fewest.

PCR used 60 Vbeta primers and 13 Jbeta primers. Data came from immunoSEQ multiplex PCR; TCRdb stores just in-frame clones and leaves some out. Seen here are 150,000 to 200,000 clones, more than 60% observed once, and the top ten hold roughly 10%. Germline loops: CDR1 SGDLS, CDR2 YYNGEE. The CDR3 sequence is 15 residues long. After removal of 3 bases from V and 4 bases from J, the junction contained 6 bases not matched to a gene. Sample: PBMCs. This sequence was found in a young man in good health and CMV-seropositive. V and J are TRBV9 and TRBJ1-1, with 10 nucleotides matching TRBD1. CDR3 in DNA: TGTGCCAGCAGCGGGGGACAGGGGTTGGGCACTGAAGCTTTCTTT. Translation: CASSGGQGLGTEAFF.